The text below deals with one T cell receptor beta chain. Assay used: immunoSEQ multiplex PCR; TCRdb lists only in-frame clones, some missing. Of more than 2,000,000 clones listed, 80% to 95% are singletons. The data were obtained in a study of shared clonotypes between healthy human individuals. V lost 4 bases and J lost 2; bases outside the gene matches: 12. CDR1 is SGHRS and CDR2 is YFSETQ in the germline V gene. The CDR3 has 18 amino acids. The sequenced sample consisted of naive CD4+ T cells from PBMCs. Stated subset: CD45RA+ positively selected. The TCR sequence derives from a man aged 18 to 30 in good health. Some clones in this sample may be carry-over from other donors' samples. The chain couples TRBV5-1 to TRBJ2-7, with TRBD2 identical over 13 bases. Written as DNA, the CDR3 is TGCGCCAGCAGCCCACTAGCGGGAGGGTGGAAGTTGGCCTACGAGCAGTACTTC. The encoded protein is CASSPLAGGWKLAYEQYF.